The rows below give T cell receptor beta chains drawn from one sample of a study of cytomegalovirus exposure and HLA in healthy donors. Assay used: immunoSEQ multiplex PCR; TCRdb lists only in-frame clones, some missing. The sample holds 160,000 or so clones, 70% to 85% seen once. Sequenced sample: PBMCs. The receptors derive from a young man in good health and CMV-seropositive. Both conserved end residues are part of each CDR3. A D gene is named only where the DNA matches it firmly. A row's size may be missing; if present it is once, few, many or a size class.

CSIRTSITYEQYF,TGCAGCATCCGGACAAGTATCACCTACGAGCAGTACTTC,13,TRBV29-1,TRBJ2-7,.,.
CASSPGLAARSEQYF,TGTGCCAGCAGCCCGGGACTAGCGGCCCGCTCCGAGCAGTACTTC,15,TRBV28,TRBJ2-7,.,TRBD2
CASSGRDGGRANYGYTF,TGTGCCAGCAGTGGCCGGGACGGTGGGAGGGCTAACTATGGCTACACCTTC,17,TRBV6-1,TRBJ1-2,.,.
CASSQQGTEQFF,TGCGCCAGCAGCCAACAGGGGACTGAGCAGTTCTTC,12,TRBV4-1,TRBJ2-1,.,.
CASSQTGEGEAFF,TGTGCCAGTAGTCAGACAGGGGAGGGTGAAGCTTTCTTT,13,TRBV19,TRBJ1-1,.,TRBD1
CASSIGRGGSYNEQFF,TGCGCCAGCAGTATAGGGCGGGGGGGCTCCTACAATGAGCAGTTCTTC,16,TRBV5-1,TRBJ2-1,.,TRBD2
CASSSPGGGDTYEQYF,TGCGCCAGCAGCTCGCCGGGGGGAGGGGACACCTACGAGCAGTACTTC,16,TRBV5-1,TRBJ2-7,.,.
CASSRDREETQYF,TGCGCCAGCAGCCGGGACAGGGAAGAGACCCAGTACTTC,13,TRBV5-1,TRBJ2-5,.,TRBD1
CASSLAGSRGDEQYF,TGTGCCAGCAGCTTAGCTGGTAGCAGGGGAGACGAGCAGTACTTC,15,TRBV11-2,TRBJ2-7,.,.
CASSPGQGYGYTF,TGTGCCAGCAGCCCTGGACAGGGGTATGGCTACACCTTC,13,TRBV7-6,TRBJ1-2,few,TRBD1
CASSPTSGVHSYEQYF,TGTGCCAGCAGCCCGACTAGCGGGGTCCATTCCTACGAGCAGTACTTC,16,TRBV9,TRBJ2-7,.,TRBD2
CASSQDDDRLHGTQYF,TGTGCCAGCAGCCAAGATGATGACAGGCTACACGGTACGCAGTATTTT,16,TRBV4-2,TRBJ2-3,.,.
CASSFSQGYEQYF,TGTGCCAGCAGCTTCTCCCAGGGCTACGAGCAGTACTTC,13,TRBV7-9,TRBJ2-7,.,.
CASSRASVIAKNIQYF,TGTGCCAGCTCACGGGCTTCAGTCATAGCCAAAAACATTCAGTACTTC,16,TRBV18,TRBJ2-4,few,.
CASSLEGADSNQPQHF,TGTGCCAGCAGCTTAGAGGGGGCGGATAGCAATCAGCCCCAGCATTTT,16,TRBV7-9,TRBJ1-5,.,TRBD1
CASSPGIAYEQYF,TGTGCCAGCAGCCCCGGGATTGCTTACGAGCAGTACTTC,13,TRBV7-9,TRBJ2-7,.,.
CASRIDRASYEQYF,TGTGCCAGCAGGATAGACAGAGCCTCCTACGAGCAGTACTTC,14,TRBV6-5,TRBJ2-7,.,.
CASSPRDRREKLFF,TGTGCCAGCAGCCCCCGGGACAGGCGTGAAAAACTGTTTTTT,14,TRBV28,TRBJ1-4,.,TRBD1
CASLQLTSATDTQYF,TGTGCCAGTTTACAATTAACTAGCGCCACAGATACGCAGTATTTT,15,TRBV13,TRBJ2-3,.,TRBD2
CASTLRGDAYEQYF,TGTGCCAGCACCTTACGGGGGGATGCCTACGAGCAGTACTTC,14,TRBV28,TRBJ2-7,once,TRBD2
CASSSSNSHPQYF,TGCGCCAGCAGCTCCTCTAACTCCCATCCGCAGTATTTT,13,TRBV5-1,TRBJ2-3,few,.
CASSNLESGEGYTF,TGTGCCAGCAGCAACCTCGAGTCGGGGGAAGGCTACACCTTC,14,TRBV11-2,TRBJ1-2,.,.
CASSKAPTRLAGDNEQFF,TGTGCCAGCAGCAAAGCCCCGACTCGACTAGCGGGGGACAATGAGCAGTTCTTC,18,TRBV9,TRBJ2-1,.,TRBD2
CASSYSGGTGYTF,TGTGCCAGCAGTTACTCGGGAGGGACTGGCTACACCTTC,13,TRBV6-5,TRBJ1-2,.,.
CAISTVENTEAFF,TGTGCCATCAGTACTGTTGAGAACACTGAAGCTTTCTTT,13,TRBV10-3,TRBJ1-1,.,.
CASSLQGAGTEAFF,TGTGCCAGCAGCCTACAGGGGGCGGGAACTGAAGCTTTCTTT,14,TRBV5-6,TRBJ1-1,.,TRBD1
CAWSSRQNTGELFF,TGTGCCTGGAGTTCGCGACAGAACACCGGGGAGCTGTTTTTT,14,TRBV30,TRBJ2-2,few,.
CASSNPGQGSIDTQYF,TGTGCCAGCAGCAACCCGGGACAGGGAAGTATAGATACGCAGTATTTT,16,TRBV9,TRBJ2-3,.,TRBD1
CASSRTGGNHEQYF,TGTGCCAGCAGCCGGACAGGGGGGAACCACGAGCAGTACTTC,14,TRBV5-4,TRBJ2-7,.,TRBD1
CASSLATGLNYEQYF,TGCGCCAGCAGCTTGGCCACAGGGTTGAACTACGAGCAGTACTTC,15,TRBV5-1,TRBJ2-7,.,.
CASLDSALYSNQPQHF,TGCGCCAGCCTGGACAGCGCACTCTATAGCAATCAGCCCCAGCATTTT,16,TRBV10-1,TRBJ1-5,.,.
CASSLLQGWPEAFF,TGTGCCAGCAGTCTACTACAGGGTTGGCCTGAAGCTTTCTTT,14,TRBV27,TRBJ1-1,.,.
CASSGSGLNQPQHF,TGTGCCAGCAGCGGGTCAGGACTCAATCAGCCCCAGCATTTT,14,TRBV6-1,TRBJ1-5,.,.
CASSLPALSYNEQFF,TGTGCCAGCAGTTTACCAGCGCTCTCCTACAATGAGCAGTTCTTC,15,TRBV28,TRBJ2-1,once,.
CASSFSGYEQYF,TGTGCCAGCAGCTTCTCGGGTTACGAGCAGTACTTC,12,TRBV7-2,TRBJ2-7,.,.
CASSWGEARSSYEQYF,TGTGCCAGCAGCTGGGGCGAGGCAAGATCTTCGTACGAGCAGTACTTC,16,TRBV7-9,TRBJ2-7,.,.
CASSPTRLSYEQYF,TGTGCCAGCAGCCCAACGAGGCTTTCCTACGAGCAGTACTTC,14,TRBV11-2,TRBJ2-7,few,.
CASSLYGAYEQYF,TGCGCCAGCAGCTTGTACGGGGCCTACGAGCAGTACTTC,13,TRBV5-1,TRBJ2-7,.,.
CAWSVPRGTHYGYTF,TGTGCCTGGAGTGTTCCAAGGGGGACGCACTATGGCTACACCTTC,15,TRBV30,TRBJ1-2,.,.
CSVEERRANTGELFF,TGCAGCGTTGAAGAGCGCAGGGCGAACACCGGGGAGCTGTTTTTT,15,TRBV29-1,TRBJ2-2,.,.
CASSFSGSSYEQYF,TGTGCCAGCAGCTTTTCCGGTAGCTCCTACGAGCAGTACTTC,14,TRBV11-2,TRBJ2-7,.,.
CASSPHGPAADGANVLTF,TGCGCCAGCAGCCCCCATGGGCCGGCAGCAGATGGGGCCAACGTCCTGACTTTC,18,TRBV4-1,TRBJ2-6,.,.
CASGLTGANEQFF,TGTGCTAGTGGTTTGACAGGGGCCAATGAGCAGTTCTTC,13,TRBV12-5,TRBJ2-1,.,TRBD1
CAISDPGGPGDTQYF,TGTGCCATCAGTGACCCAGGGGGGCCCGGAGATACGCAGTATTTT,15,TRBV10-3,TRBJ2-3,.,.
CASSLVQGHSYNSPLHF,TGTGCCAGCAGTTTAGTGCAGGGGCACTCCTATAATTCACCCCTCCACTTT,17,TRBV28,TRBJ1-6,.,.
CASSLAGGEAFF,TGTGCCAGCAGCTTAGCAGGAGGGGAGGCTTTCTTT,12,TRBV7-9,TRBJ1-1,.,.
CASSPQGQYNSPLHF,TGTGCCAGCTCACCACAGGGACAGTATAATTCACCCCTCCACTTT,15,TRBV18,TRBJ1-6,.,TRBD1
CASSLSQNTGELFF,TGTGCCAGCAGCTTAAGCCAGAACACCGGGGAGCTGTTTTTT,14,TRBV7-7,TRBJ2-2,.,.
CASSLEPFSGANVLTF,TGTGCCAGCAGCTTAGAGCCTTTCTCTGGGGCCAACGTCCTGACTTTC,16,TRBV7-3,TRBJ2-6,.,.
CASRPYRGGNQPQHF,TGTGCCAGCAGACCCTACAGGGGTGGTAATCAGCCCCAGCATTTT,15,TRBV6-5,TRBJ1-5,few,TRBD1
CASSLQGAPNTEAFF,TGTGCCAGCAGCCTACAGGGGGCTCCAAACACTGAAGCTTTCTTT,15,TRBV9,TRBJ1-1,.,TRBD1
CASSRQGVHEQFF,TGTGCCAGCAGCCGACAGGGGGTTCATGAGCAGTTCTTC,13,TRBV27,TRBJ2-1,.,TRBD1
CASSLRGGGPYEQYF,TGTGCCAGCAGCTTAAGGGGGGGCGGACCCTACGAGCAGTACTTC,15,TRBV7-9,TRBJ2-7,few,.
CAWSRGQLYQPQHF,TGTGCCTGGAGTCGTGGACAGCTTTATCAGCCCCAGCATTTT,14,TRBV30,TRBJ1-5,few,.
CASRQGYAAGANVLTF,TGTGCCAGCCGACAGGGTTACGCTGCTGGGGCCAACGTCCTGACTTTC,16,TRBV19,TRBJ2-6,.,TRBD1